This T cell receptor beta chain was captured by sequencing in a study of T cell responses to AZD1222 COVID-19 vaccine. Germline CDR1 is SGHTA and CDR2 is FQGNSA. With 8 bases removed from V and 0 bases from J, the gap between germline ends came to 15 bases. CDR3 length: 15 residues. The table came from immunoSEQ multiplex PCR; TCRdb's copy has only in-frame clones and leaves some out. The sample carries around 120,000 clones, around 87% recorded once. Specimen: peripheral blood, collected on day 0 of AZD1222 vaccination. The source is an adult in good health. The chain carries TRBV7-2 and TRBJ2-3; D unclear. The CDR3 sequence: CASLKGVRSTDTQYF. CDR3 coding DNA: TGTGCCAGCCTTAAAGGCGTTCGAAGCACAGATACGCAGTATTTT.